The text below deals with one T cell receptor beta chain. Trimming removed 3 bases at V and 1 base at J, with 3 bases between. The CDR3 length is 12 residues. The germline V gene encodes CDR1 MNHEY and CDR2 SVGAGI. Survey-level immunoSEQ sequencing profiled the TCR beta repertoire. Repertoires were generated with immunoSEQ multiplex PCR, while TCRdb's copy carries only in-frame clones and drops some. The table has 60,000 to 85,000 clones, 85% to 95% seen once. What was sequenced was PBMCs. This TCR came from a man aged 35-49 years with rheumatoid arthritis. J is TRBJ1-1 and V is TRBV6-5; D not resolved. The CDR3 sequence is CASSYQNTEAFF. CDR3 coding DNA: TGTGCCAGCAGTTATCAGAACACTGAAGCTTTCTTT.